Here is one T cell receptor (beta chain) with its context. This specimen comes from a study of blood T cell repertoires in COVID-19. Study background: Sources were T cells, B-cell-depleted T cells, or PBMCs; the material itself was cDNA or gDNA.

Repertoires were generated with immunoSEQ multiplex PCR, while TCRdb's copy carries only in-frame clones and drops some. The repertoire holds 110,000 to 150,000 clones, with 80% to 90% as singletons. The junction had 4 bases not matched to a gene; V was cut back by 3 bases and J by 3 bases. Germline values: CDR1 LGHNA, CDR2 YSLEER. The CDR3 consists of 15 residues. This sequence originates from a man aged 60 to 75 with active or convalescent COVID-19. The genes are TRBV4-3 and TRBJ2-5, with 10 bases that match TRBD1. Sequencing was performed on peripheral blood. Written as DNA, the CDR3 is TGCGCCAGCAGCCAGGACAGGGGGGGGAAAGAGACCCAGTACTTC. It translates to CASSQDRGGKETQYF.